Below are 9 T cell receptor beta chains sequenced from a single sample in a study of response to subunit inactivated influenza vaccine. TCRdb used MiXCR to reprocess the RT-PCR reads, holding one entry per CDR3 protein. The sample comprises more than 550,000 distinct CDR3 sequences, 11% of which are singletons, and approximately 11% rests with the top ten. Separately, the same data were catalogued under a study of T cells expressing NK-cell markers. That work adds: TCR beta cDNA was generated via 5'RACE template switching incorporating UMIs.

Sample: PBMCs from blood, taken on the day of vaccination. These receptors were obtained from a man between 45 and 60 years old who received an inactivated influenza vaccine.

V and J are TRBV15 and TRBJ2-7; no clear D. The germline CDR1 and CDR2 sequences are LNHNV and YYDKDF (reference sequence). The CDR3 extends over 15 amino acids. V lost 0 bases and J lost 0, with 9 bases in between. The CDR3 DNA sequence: TGTGCCACCAGCAGAGAGGTGGAAGCCTCCTACGAGCAGTACTTC. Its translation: CATSREVEASYEQYF.

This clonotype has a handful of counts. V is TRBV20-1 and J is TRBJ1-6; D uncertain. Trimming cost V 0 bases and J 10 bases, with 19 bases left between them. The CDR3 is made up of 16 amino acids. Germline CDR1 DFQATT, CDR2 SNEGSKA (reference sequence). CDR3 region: CSARDHYEGWGSPLHF. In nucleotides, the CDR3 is TGCAGTGCTAGAGATCATTATGAGGGCTGGGGATCACCCCTCCACTTT.

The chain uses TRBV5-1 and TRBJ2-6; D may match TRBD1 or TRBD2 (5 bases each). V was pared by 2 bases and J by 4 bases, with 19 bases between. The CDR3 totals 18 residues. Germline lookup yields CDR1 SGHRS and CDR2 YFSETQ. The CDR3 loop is CASSFSGTDFKGANVLTF. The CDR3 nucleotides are TGCGCCAGCAGCTTTTCCGGGACGGACTTTAAAGGGGCCAACGTCCTGACTTTC.

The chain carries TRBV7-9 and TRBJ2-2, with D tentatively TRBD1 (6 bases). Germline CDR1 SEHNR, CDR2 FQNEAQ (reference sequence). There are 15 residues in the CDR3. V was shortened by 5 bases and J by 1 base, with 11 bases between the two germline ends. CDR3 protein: CASSLTDRNTGELFF. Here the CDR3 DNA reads TGTGCCAGCAGCCTAACGGACAGGAACACCGGGGAGCTGTTTTTT.

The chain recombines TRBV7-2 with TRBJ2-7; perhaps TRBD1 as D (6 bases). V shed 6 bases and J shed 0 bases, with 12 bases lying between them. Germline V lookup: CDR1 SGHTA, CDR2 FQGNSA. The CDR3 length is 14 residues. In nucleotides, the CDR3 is TGTGCCAGCAGGGACAGTGACGACTCCTACGAGCAGTACTTC. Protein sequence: CASRDSDDSYEQYF.

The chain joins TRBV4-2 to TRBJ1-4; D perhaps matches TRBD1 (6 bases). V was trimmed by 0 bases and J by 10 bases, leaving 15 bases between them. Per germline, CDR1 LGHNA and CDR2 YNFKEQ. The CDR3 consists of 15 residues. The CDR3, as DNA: TGTGCCAGCAGCCAAGACGGGCAACAGGGAAGAAAACTGTTTTTT. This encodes CASSQDGQQGRKLFF.

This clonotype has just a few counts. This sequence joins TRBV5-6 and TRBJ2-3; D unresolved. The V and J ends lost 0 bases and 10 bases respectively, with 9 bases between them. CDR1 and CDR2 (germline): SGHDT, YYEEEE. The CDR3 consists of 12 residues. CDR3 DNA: TGTGCCAGCAGCTTGGTCTCAGAAGCGCAGTATTTT. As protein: CASSLVSEAQYF.

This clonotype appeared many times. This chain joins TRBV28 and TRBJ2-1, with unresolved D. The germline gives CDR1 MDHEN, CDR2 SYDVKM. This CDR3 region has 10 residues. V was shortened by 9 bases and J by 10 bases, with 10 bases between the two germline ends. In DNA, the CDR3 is TGTGCCAGTAGCAGGTGGGAGCAGTTCTTC. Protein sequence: CASSRWEQFF.

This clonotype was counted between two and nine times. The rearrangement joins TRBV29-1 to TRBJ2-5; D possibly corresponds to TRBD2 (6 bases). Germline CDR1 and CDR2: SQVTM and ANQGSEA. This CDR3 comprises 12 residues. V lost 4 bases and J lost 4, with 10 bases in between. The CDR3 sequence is CSVAGRRETQYF. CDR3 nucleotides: TGCAGCGTTGCAGGGAGGCGAGAGACCCAGTACTTC.